This T cell receptor (beta chain) was sequenced for a study of T cell responses to AZD1222 COVID-19 vaccine (dated by TCRdb to the early 2020s). Regarding the study in general: Because spike-specific TCR depth and breadth did not differ between the two schedules, AZD1222 recipients who got a second dose at roughly 4 weeks were pooled with those who got a second dose at roughly 12 weeks. Trial participants were enrolled by age into subgroups of 18-55, 56-69 and 70-plus years, and around 140, 26 and 57 TCR-sequenced participants, respectively, were included in these subgroups. A total of roughly 240 trial participants underwent TCR sequencing, of whom about 200 received two doses of AZD1222 and roughly 25 received two doses of the MenACWY control vaccine.

Reading from cysteine to phenylalanine, the CDR3 counts 14 amino acids. Only the CDR3 DNA is retained, 42 bases long and in frame from the first base. At the junction V is shortened by 2 bases and J by 1 base; bases outside the gene matches: 2. The germline V gene sets CDR1 to SGHDT and CDR2 to YYEEEE. The sample's time point, from its label and the paper: baseline before first vaccination. Vaccinee samples came from UK trials COV001 and COV002, including a single-blind randomized controlled phase 2/3 trial of AZD1222 (ChAdOx1 nCoV-19) in healthy adults. For TCRbeta chain sequencing, PBMC samples from trial participants were taken at day 0 and at day 28 after the second dose. Comments on this clone: Which antigen it targets is not known. One base away there is no much larger clone; base qualities are not given.

Findings and caveats that apply to the study as a whole: Reportedly, close to half of the unique spike-specific TCRs recognized epitopes lying outside the regions that are mutated in the B.1.351 and B.1.1.7 variants. Because no day 14 peak-response samples were available, the repertoires could be characterized only after the peak T cell response. Only six or seven AZD1222 recipients were SARS-CoV-2 seropositive at baseline, limiting conclusions about previously exposed vaccinees. The 56-69-year group was small, and its depth increase did not reach significance, likely because of low power. CD4 TCRs associated with the vaccine covered the entire spike protein, and the dominant responses were in regions 160-218 and 743-854. After two AZD1222 doses, spike-specific TCR breadth and depth were significantly higher than at day 0 and than in MenACWY recipients. Participants were mostly white British and included more females than males, and it was suggested by the authors that clonal diversity may have been underestimated.

The CDR3 regions of human TCRbeta chains were subjected to immunosequencing. The paper's data handling went like this. TCRs in the repertoires were compared against a reference library of SARS-CoV-2-specific TCRs that had been generated with the MIRA antigen-specificity platform. Breadth was defined as the fraction of unique TCRs that were SARS-CoV-2-associated, and depth was defined as the fraction of total T cells that were SARS-CoV-2-associated. Using the MIRA data, each spike-specific TCR was assigned both to the spike region to which the TCR was reactive and to a CD4 or CD8 class. Log10-transformed breadth and depth values were compared by one-way ANOVA with Sidak's multiple comparisons tests. TCRdb carries this immuneACCESS record with in-frame sequences only. Its versions omit some clonotypes, under half of them owing to an unresolved V gene in the studies checked, with the rest unexplained. The V and J calls and clone size come from that table; D and trimming were worked out from the DNA. Across this sample there are 90,000 to 150,000 clones, with 85% to 90% seen only once. Of the sample, roughly 4% is held by the ten largest clones.

This sequence uses TRBV5-6 and TRBJ1-2; 7 central bases correspond to TRBD1. This TCR was recovered from an adult in good health. The source material was peripheral blood, sampled on day 0 of AZD1222 vaccination. The CDR3 has the sequence CASSLGQVNYGYTF. The DNA sequence is given as TGTGCCAGCAGCTTAGGACAGGTTAACTATGGCTACACCTTC.